The 28 T cell receptor beta chains presented below share a single source sample, sequenced in a study of blood T cell repertoires in COVID-19. The assay was immunoSEQ multiplex PCR, and TCRdb's table has in-frame clones only and misses some. The sample yields 200,000 or so clones, approximately 84% seen once. The sequenced sample consisted of peripheral blood. The receptors here all came from a human donor with acute or convalescent COVID-19. The donor label of this sample is uncertain.

The chain recombines TRBV5-6 with TRBJ1-1, with 10 nucleotides matching TRBD1. V lost 4 bases, J lost 7 bases, and 7 bases stayed unmatched. The CDR3 loop spans 14 amino acids. Germline loops: CDR1 SGHDT, CDR2 YYEEEE. In nucleotides, the CDR3 is TGTGCCAGCAGCGGAGACAGGGGGCATAGTGAAGCTTTCTTT. Amino acids: CASSGDRGHSEAFF.

The chain combines TRBV19 with TRBJ1-5; weak D call: TRBD1 (6 bases). CDR1 is LNHDA and CDR2 is SQIVND in the germline V gene (reference sequence). V dropped 8 bases and J dropped 7 bases, with 15 bases sitting between them. The CDR3 loop spans 13 amino acids. CDR3 nucleotide sequence: TGTGCCAGTTCACCACAGGGTCAGCAGCCCCAGCATTTT. Residues: CASSPQGQQPQHF.

This chain connects TRBV3-1 (or the pseudogene TRBV3-2) to TRBJ1-2; D is undetermined. The CDR3 is made up of 16 amino acids. Germline V gene data show CDR1 as LGHDT and CDR2 as YNNKEL (reference sequence). Trimming left V 0 bases short and J 7 bases short, with 18 bases between. The CDR3 is CASSQDGSRQRGGYTF. CDR3 sequence (DNA): TGTGCCAGCAGCCAAGATGGGTCCCGCCAGCGCGGTGGCTACACCTTC.

J is TRBJ2-5 and V is TRBV5-6; D gene uncertain. Germline V CDR1 and CDR2: SGHDT, YYEEEE. V gave up 1 base and J gave up 2 bases, with 3 bases separating them. CDR3 length: 12 amino acids. CDR3 sequence (DNA): TGTGCCAGCAGCTTGTATCAAGAGACCCAGTACTTC. It specifies CASSLYQETQYF.

This clone is a singleton in its sample. The V and J genes are TRBV27 and TRBJ2-5; 10 nucleotides match TRBD2. Germline values: CDR1 MNHEY, CDR2 SMNVEV (reference sequence). The CDR3 is 15 residues long. The junction had 5 bases not matched to a gene; V was cut back by 5 bases and J by 2 bases. The CDR3: CASSPWTSGQETQYF. CDR3 in DNA: TGTGCCAGCAGTCCCTGGACTAGCGGACAAGAGACCCAGTACTTC.

The chain couples TRBV19 to TRBJ1-3; D is unresolved. Germline V gene lookup returns CDR1 LNHDA and CDR2 SQIVND (reference sequence). Trimming removed 5 bases from V and 0 bases from J, with 11 bases in between. The CDR3 runs to 15 residues. The CDR3 bases are TGTGCCAGTAGTCCTCCGGGATACTCTGGAAACACCATATATTTT. This codes for CASSPPGYSGNTIYF.

This clone was seen a single time. The chain employs TRBV27 and TRBJ2-7, with 16 nucleotides matching TRBD2. V shed 5 bases, J shed 3 bases, and the junction held 10 bases outside the gene matches. This CDR3 has 18 amino acids. Germline V gene lookup returns CDR1 MNHEY and CDR2 SMNVEV (reference sequence). DNA for the CDR3: TGTGCCAGCAGTCGACGATCGGGACTAGCGGGAGGGGACTACGAGCAGTACTTC. It codes for CASSRRSGLAGGDYEQYF.

The CDR3 region is CASSVGEFGGSYEQYF. The CDR3 DNA sequence: TGTGCCAGCAGCGTAGGGGAGTTCGGGGGCTCCTACGAGCAGTACTTC. The chain carries TRBV9 and TRBJ2-7; perhaps TRBD2 as D (6 bases). V lost 0 bases and J lost 0, with 13 bases in between. Germline V lookup: CDR1 SGDLS, CDR2 YYNGEE. This CDR3 is built from 16 residues.

The rearrangement links TRBV9 to TRBJ1-2; D call uncertain. Germline CDR1 reads SGDLS; CDR2 reads YYNGEE. The germline V and J ends were trimmed by 0 bases and 0 bases, with 6 bases remaining between them. The CDR3 extends over 14 amino acids. The CDR3 loop is CASSVASANYGYTF. The CDR3 bases are TGTGCCAGCAGCGTAGCCAGTGCTAACTATGGCTACACCTTC. Based on the CDR3 plus reference TRBV9 and TRBJ1-2, the full variable domain is DSGVTQTPKHLITATGQRVTLRCSPRSGDLSVYWYQQSLDQGLQFLIQYYNGEERAKGNILERFSAQQFPDLHSELNLSSLELGDSALYFCASSVASANYGYTFGSGTRLTVV.

This chain links TRBV18 with TRBJ2-5, with D possibly TRBD1 on 5 matching bases. CDR1 KGHSH and CDR2 LQKENI come from the germline V gene. The CDR3 covers 13 residues. V lost 2 bases and J 5 bases, leaving 9 bases between the germline ends. This CDR3 is CASSPWGAETQYF. The DNA for the CDR3 is TGTGCCAGCTCACCATGGGGCGCCGAGACCCAGTACTTC.

This clone came up once. This chain uses TRBV11-2 with TRBJ2-2; TRBD2 might be the D (6 bases). Germline lookup yields CDR1 SGHAT and CDR2 FQNNGV. The V end was cut by 3 bases, the J end by 4 bases, with 9 bases between. CDR3 length: 14 residues. CDR3 bases: TGTGCCAGCAGCTTTTTGGGGGGCACCGGGGAGCTGTTTTTT. Its translation is CASSFLGGTGELFF.

This chain joins TRBV5-1 and TRBJ2-1; possible D gene TRBD2, 6 bases. This CDR3 is built from 14 residues. V lost 3 bases and J 3 bases, leaving 10 bases between the germline ends. Germline loops: CDR1 SGHRS, CDR2 YFSETQ. This chain's CDR3 is CASSSSVGYNEQFF. In nucleotides, the CDR3 is TGCGCCAGCAGCTCTAGCGTCGGCTACAATGAGCAGTTCTTC.

The table lists this clone with a few counts. The chain couples TRBV4-3 to TRBJ2-1, with TRBD2 matching over 10 bases. CDR3 length: 15 residues. The V and J ends lost 4 bases and 9 bases, in that order; junction bases with no gene match: 9. The germline gives CDR1 LGHNA, CDR2 YSLEER. CDR3 in amino acids: CASSPLAGVPGEQFF. The CDR3 DNA reads TGCGCCAGCAGCCCCCTAGCGGGAGTCCCGGGTGAGCAGTTCTTC.

This clone was detected once. V usage is TRBV5-1 and J usage is TRBJ1-6; 8 nucleotides agree with TRBD1. This CDR3 comprises 14 residues. After removal of 6 bases from V and 7 bases from J, the junction contained 6 bases not matched to a gene. Germline loops: CDR1 SGHRS, CDR2 YFSETQ. The CDR3 DNA is TGCGCCAGCACAACAGGGGGGTTAAATTCACCCCTCCACTTT. Translating gives CASTTGGLNSPLHF.

The chain recombines TRBV12-3 or TRBV12-4 with TRBJ2-6; D not certain. The CDR3 totals 13 residues. The V gene lost 6 bases and the J gene lost 5 bases, with 8 bases spanning the gap. The CDR3 sequence: CASSYRRANVLTF. As DNA, the CDR3 is TGTGCCAGCAGCTATCGTCGGGCCAACGTCCTGACTTTC.

The chain employs TRBV7-9 and TRBJ2-5; D perhaps matches TRBD2 (7 bases). Germline V CDR1 and CDR2: SEHNR, FQNEAQ (reference sequence). The CDR3 sequence is 17 residues long. The V and J ends lost 5 bases and 0 bases respectively, with 19 bases between them. CDR3 coding DNA: TGTGCCAGCAGCCCAGCTGGGGGGGCTCTGTACCAAGAGACCCAGTACTTC. Translated: CASSPAGGALYQETQYF.

The chain is built from TRBV27 and TRBJ2-7; a weak D match, TRBD1 (5 bases). There are 15 residues in the CDR3. Trimming took off 0 bases at V and 3 bases at J, with 12 bases between the two ends. Per the germline V gene, CDR1 is MNHEY and CDR2 is SMNVEV (reference sequence). The CDR3 loop reads CASSLSQVHSYEQYF. The CDR3 DNA reads as TGTGCCAGCAGTTTATCACAGGTTCATAGCTACGAGCAGTACTTC.

V gene TRBV21-1 combines with J gene TRBJ2-3; the table's D call of TRBD2 was not tested on the DNA. TRBV21-1 is shown as a pseudogene. The CDR3 sequence is 18 residues long. This CDR3 is CASSVRLAGKTSTDTQYF. The CDR3 DNA follows: TGTGCCAGCAGCGTAAGACTAGCGGGAAAGACTAGCACAGATACGCAGTATTTT.

The gene calls are TRBV6-2 or TRBV6-3 and TRBJ2-2, with no clear D. Germline CDR1 MNHEY, CDR2 SVGEGT. Trimming cost V 0 bases and J 7 bases, with 12 bases left between them. CDR3 size: 15 residues. The CDR3 DNA reads as TGTGCCAGCAGTTACTCGGCAGGAAATATCGGGGAGCTGTTTTTT. Its translation: CASSYSAGNIGELFF.

The chain links TRBV30 to TRBJ2-7; D not resolved. CDR1 and CDR2 (germline): GTSNPN, SVGIG (reference sequence). The germline V and J ends were trimmed by 2 bases and 5 bases, with 7 bases remaining between them. The length of the CDR3 is 11 residues. The CDR3 nucleotides are TGTGCCTGGAGTCTCCGGGACGAGCAGTACTTC. Protein: CAWSLRDEQYF.

The chain is built from TRBV19 and TRBJ2-3, with unresolved D. The germline V gene has CDR1 LNHDA and CDR2 SQIVND (reference sequence). The V end was cut by 6 bases, the J end by 0 bases, with 4 bases between. The CDR3 covers 12 residues. CDR3 amino acids: CASRASTDTQYF. CDR3 sequence (DNA): TGTGCCAGTAGAGCCAGCACAGATACGCAGTATTTT.

This chain links TRBV6-5 with TRBJ2-7, with 8 bases aligning to TRBD2. CDR3 length equals 14 residues. V shed 7 bases, J shed 4 bases, and the junction held 9 bases outside the gene matches. Per the germline V gene, CDR1 is MNHEY and CDR2 is SVGAGI. The CDR3 DNA follows: TGTGCCAGCACCGAGGGCAGCGGGAGATACGAGCAGTACTTC. Protein product: CASTEGSGRYEQYF.

The rearrangement uses TRBV28 and TRBJ1-1; the D gene is possibly TRBD1 (5 bases). V lost 2 bases and J lost 5, with 9 bases in between. Germline values: CDR1 MDHEN, CDR2 SYDVKM. The CDR3 contains 13 residues. The CDR3 DNA reads as TGTGCCAGCAGTTTAACGACAGCTACTGAAGCTTTCTTT. It specifies CASSLTTATEAFF.

This clone was seen only once. The chain employs TRBV7-9 and TRBJ2-5, with 9 nucleotides matching TRBD2. V lost 0 bases, J lost 2 bases, and 7 bases stayed unmatched. The CDR3 has 17 amino acids. Germline V gene lookup returns CDR1 SEHNR and CDR2 FQNEAQ (reference sequence). The CDR3 coding sequence is TGTGCCAGCAGCTTAGCGCGGGCTAGCGGGGTTCAAGAGACCCAGTACTTC. Encoded protein: CASSLARASGVQETQYF.

This chain connects TRBV5-6 to TRBJ1-1; TRBD1 matches at 12 bases. The CDR3 length is 17 residues. V was pared by 3 bases and J by 0 bases, with 6 bases of the junction left unmatched. Germline V gene sequence: CDR1 SGHDT, CDR2 YYEEEE. The CDR3 loop reads CASSYRGTGGLNTEAFF. The CDR3 DNA sequence: TGTGCCAGCAGCTATCGGGGGACAGGGGGCTTGAACACTGAAGCTTTCTTT.

This chain connects TRBV7-8 to TRBJ2-6; TRBD1 matches at 8 bases. The CDR3 covers 19 residues. CDR1 and CDR2 (germline): SGHVS, FQNEAQ. J gave up 0 bases and V 2 bases, and 9 bases lay outside the gene matches. The CDR3 loop is CASSLHTGQAFSGANVLTF. The CDR3 nucleotides are TGTGCCAGCAGCTTACATACGGGACAGGCCTTCTCTGGGGCCAACGTCCTGACTTTC.

V gene TRBV6-5 combines with J gene TRBJ1-2; D gene ambiguous. Trimming stripped 3 bases from V and 1 base from J, with 6 bases between. The germline V gene has CDR1 MNHEY and CDR2 SVGAGI. The CDR3 runs to 13 residues. CDR3 in amino acids: CASSYGRNYGYTF. The CDR3 DNA sequence: TGTGCCAGCAGTTATGGCCGTAACTATGGCTACACCTTC.

This chain uses TRBV7-9 with TRBJ2-7; D gene unclear. Germline V lookup: CDR1 SEHNR, CDR2 FQNEAQ (reference sequence). The ends were cut back, 2 bases at V and 0 bases at J, with 8 bases in the middle. This CDR3 is 14 amino acids long. In DNA form, the CDR3 reads TGTGCCAGCAGCTTAACGGCTAGCTCCTACGAGCAGTACTTC. Residues: CASSLTASSYEQYF. Full variable domain (rest looked up from reference TRBV7-9 and TRBJ2-7): DTGVSQNPRHKITKRGQNVTFRCDPISEHNRLYWYRQTLGQGPEFLTYFQNEAQLEKSRLLSDRFSAERPKGSFSTLEIQRTEQGDSAMYLCASSLTASSYEQYFGPGTRLTVT.